This entry lists 8 T cell receptor beta chains sequenced from one sample in a study of blood T cells in healthy people across ages. A J-beta primer mix and a sample-barcoded 5' primer were used in a second PCR of about 7 to 12 cycles. MiXCR, run by TCRdb on the 5' RACE reads, gives a single entry per CDR3 protein. In the table there are over 1.5 million distinct CDR3 sequences, approximately 50% of which are singletons. The specimen sequenced was blood. The receptors derive from a middle-aged woman in good health.

The chain couples TRBV7-2 to TRBJ2-3; D possibly corresponds to TRBD2 (6 bases). Trimming pared 11 bases from V and 1 base from J, leaving 19 bases between. The CDR3 extends over 15 amino acids. The germline V gene encodes CDR1 SGHTA and CDR2 FQGNSA. CDR3 DNA sequence: TGTGCCGTCGGGAGAGGGCCGCTAGGCACAGATACGCAGTATTTT. Amino acid sequence: CAVGRGPLGTDTQYF.

Worth noting for this clonotype: Its ends do not fully match the called genes, so a read error is possible. CDR3: CTSRRGAGEAYEQYF. As DNA, the CDR3 is TGTACCAGCAGAAGGGGGGCAGGGGAGGCCTACGAGCAGTACTTC. The rearrangement joins TRBV2 to TRBJ2-7; D possibly uses TRBD1 or TRBD2 (6 bases each). Per germline, CDR1 SNHLY and CDR2 FYNNEI. The CDR3 is 15 amino acids. The whole variable domain, filled in from reference TRBV2 and TRBJ2-7, reads EPEVTQTPSHQVTQMGQEVILRCVPISNHLYFYWYRQILGQKVEFLVSFYNNEISEKSEIFDDQFSVERPDGSNFTLKIRSTKLEDSAMYFCTSRRGAGEAYEQYFGPGTRLTVT.

The V call is TRBV2, the J call TRBJ2-2; D uncertain. CDR1 and CDR2 (germline): SNHLY, FYNNEI. Trimming pared 0 bases from V and 0 bases from J, leaving 5 bases between. The CDR3 contains 15 residues. Here the CDR3 reads CASSEAAANTGELFF. In DNA, the CDR3 is TGTGCCAGCAGTGAAGCCGCGGCGAACACCGGGGAGCTGTTTTTT.

The genes are TRBV7-2 and TRBJ2-7; the D is unclear. Germline CDR1 reads SGHTA; CDR2 reads FQGNSA. The CDR3 consists of 14 residues. V was shortened by 0 bases and J by 7 bases, with 13 bases between the two germline ends. CDR3 DNA: TGTGCCAGCAGCTTAGCGCGTCACAGCGATGAGCAGTACTTC. Its translation: CASSLARHSDEQYF. Full variable domain (rest looked up from reference TRBV7-2 and TRBJ2-7): GAGVSQSPSNKVTEKGKDVELRCDPISGHTALYWYRQSLGQGLEFLIYFQGNSAPDKSGLPSDRFSAERTGGSVSTLTIQRTQQEDSAVYLCASSLARHSDEQYFGPGTRLTVT.

Only a few counts were recorded for this clonotype. The chain employs TRBV20-1 and TRBJ2-4, with D possibly being TRBD1 or TRBD2 (6 bases each). TRBJ2-7 explains the end of the DNA better; the J call may be wrong. This CDR3 has 13 residues. The germline CDR1 and CDR2 sequences are DFQATT and SNEGSKA (reference sequence). The CDR3, as DNA: TGCAGTGCCACCCCGGGGGCGTACTACGAGCAGTACTTC. This sequence encodes CSATPGAYYEQYF.

The chain links TRBV4-3 to TRBJ1-4; 7 nucleotides align to TRBD1. V was pared by 0 bases and J by 4 bases, with 8 bases of the junction left unmatched. Germline V gene lookup returns CDR1 LGHNA and CDR2 YSLEER. The CDR3 covers 17 residues. CDR3 loop: CASSQELTGTVNEKLFF. CDR3 nucleotides: TGCGCCAGCAGCCAAGAGCTAACCGGGACAGTTAATGAAAAACTGTTTTTT.

V usage is TRBV2 and J usage is TRBJ2-5; 9 bases fit TRBD2. V trimming: 3 bases; J trimming: 3 bases; junction bases outside the gene matches: 8. This CDR3 is 16 amino acids long. From germline, CDR1 is SNHLY and CDR2 FYNNEI. Written as DNA, the CDR3 is TGTGCCAGCAGTGAGAGCGGGCTAGCGGGGAAAGAGACCCAGTACTTC. As protein: CASSESGLAGKETQYF.

J is TRBJ1-2 and V is TRBV5-1, with 8 nucleotides matching TRBD1. Germline loops: CDR1 SGHRS, CDR2 YFSETQ. The CDR3 spans 16 residues. Trimming at V came to 4 bases and at J to 2 bases, leaving 10 bases not matched to a gene. CDR3: CASSPKRQGPNYGYTF. Written as DNA, the CDR3 is TGCGCCAGCAGCCCCAAAAGACAGGGGCCCAACTATGGCTACACCTTC. The full variable domain, rest sourced from reference TRBV5-1 and TRBJ1-2, is KAGVTQTPRYLIKTRGQQVTLSCSPISGHRSVSWYQQTPGQGLQFLFEYFSETQRNKGNFPGRFSGRQFSNSRSEMNVSTLELGDSALYLCASSPKRQGPNYGYTFGSGTRLTVV.